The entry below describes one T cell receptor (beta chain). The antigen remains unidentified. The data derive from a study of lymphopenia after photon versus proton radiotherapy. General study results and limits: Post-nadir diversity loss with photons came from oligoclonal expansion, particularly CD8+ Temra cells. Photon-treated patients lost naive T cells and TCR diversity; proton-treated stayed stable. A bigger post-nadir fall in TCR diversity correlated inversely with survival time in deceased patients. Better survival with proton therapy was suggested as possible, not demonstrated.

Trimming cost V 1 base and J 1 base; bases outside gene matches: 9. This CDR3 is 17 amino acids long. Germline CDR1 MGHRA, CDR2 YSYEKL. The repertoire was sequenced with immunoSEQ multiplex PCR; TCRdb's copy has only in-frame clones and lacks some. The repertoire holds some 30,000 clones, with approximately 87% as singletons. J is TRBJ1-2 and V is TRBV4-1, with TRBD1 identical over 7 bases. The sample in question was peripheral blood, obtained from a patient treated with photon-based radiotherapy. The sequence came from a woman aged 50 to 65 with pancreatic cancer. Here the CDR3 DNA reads TGCGCCAGCAGCCAAGGTTGGGACAGCATTATTAACTATGGCTACACCTTC. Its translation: CASSQGWDSIINYGYTF.